The 12 T cell receptor beta chains in this list originate from one sample, sequenced in a study of blood T cell repertoires in COVID-19. Some clones are missing from TCRdb's copy, which holds only in-frame ones; the method was immunoSEQ multiplex PCR. The repertoire has 250,000 to 350,000 clones, 65% to 85% of them found once; the top ten carry about 1.5%. The sequenced sample consisted of peripheral blood. All receptors come from a human donor with COVID-19, enrolled during active disease. The donor label of this sample is uncertain.

This clone was observed once. This CDR3 is CASSPRPGDNNSPLHF. The CDR3 DNA follows: TGTGCCAGCTCACCCCGCCCGGGGGATAATAATTCACCCCTCCACTTT. The chain is built from TRBV18 and TRBJ1-6; TRBD1 is a possible D gene (5 bases). Germline V lookup: CDR1 KGHSH, CDR2 LQKENI. The V end was cut by 3 bases, the J end by 5 bases, with 14 bases between. This CDR3 comprises 16 residues.

The CDR3 here is CASSPTSENYEQYF. Written as DNA, the CDR3 is TGTGCCAGCTCACCGACTAGCGAAAACTACGAGCAGTACTTC. The V and J genes are TRBV18 and TRBJ2-7, with 8 bases identical to TRBD2. This CDR3 has 14 amino acids. The trim removed 3 bases at V and 3 bases at J, leaving 4 bases unmatched. Per the germline V gene, CDR1 is KGHSH and CDR2 is LQKENI. Filled out from reference TRBV18 and TRBJ2-7, the complete variable domain reads NAGVMQNPRHLVRRRGQEARLRCSPMKGHSHVYWYRQLPEEGLKFMVYLQKENIIDESGMPKERFSAEFPKEGPSILRIQQVVRGDSAAYFCASSPTSENYEQYFGPGTRLTVT.

The genes are TRBV6-1 and TRBJ2-3, with 8 positions matching TRBD2. The CDR3 runs to 16 residues. The J segment lost 1 base and the V segment lost 2 bases, leaving 5 bases of the junction unmatched. CDR1 and CDR2 from the germline V gene are MNHNS and SASEGT. This CDR3 is CASSESLRGGTDTQYF. For the CDR3, the DNA is TGTGCCAGCAGTGAAAGTCTGCGGGGGGGCACAGATACGCAGTATTTT.

The V and J genes are TRBV30 and TRBJ1-2, with 10 bases fitting TRBD1. The CDR3 has 14 residues. In germline, CDR1 is GTSNPN, CDR2 SVGIG (reference sequence). With 3 bases clipped from V and 2 bases from J, the junction kept 3 bases outside the gene matches. In DNA, the CDR3 is TGTGCCTGGAGGAGGACAGGGGGAAACTATGGCTACACCTTC. This sequence encodes CAWRRTGGNYGYTF.

J is TRBJ2-1 and V is TRBV29-1; tentatively, D is TRBD1 (6 bases). The CDR3 has 14 amino acids. CDR1 and CDR2 from the germline V gene are SQVTM and ANQGSEA. Between the trimmed V and J ends, which lost 7 bases and 6 bases, there was a span of 19 bases. CDR3 sequence: CSAYPRGISNEQFF. The CDR3 nucleotides are TGCAGCGCCTATCCGAGGGGGATTTCCAATGAGCAGTTCTTC.

The sample holds a few counts of this clone. The chain uses TRBV7-8 and TRBJ1-1; D unclear. Germline CDR1 is SGHVS and CDR2 is FQNEAQ. The CDR3 is made up of 13 amino acids. V lost 4 bases to trimming and J lost 4 bases, with 10 bases between them. In DNA, the CDR3 is TGTGCCAGCAGCTACCCGGAGGCCACTGAAGCTTTCTTT. Amino acids: CASSYPEATEAFF.

The rearrangement links TRBV10-2 to TRBJ2-1; D not certain. This CDR3 contains 12 residues. The germline V gene encodes CDR1 WSHSY and CDR2 SAAADI. Trimming took off 6 bases at V and 9 bases at J, with 12 bases between the two ends. The CDR3 DNA sequence: TGCGCCAGCAGCGCCACCCCGGGTGAGCAGTTCTTC. Its protein is CASSATPGEQFF.

The gene calls are TRBV29-1 and TRBJ2-1, with unresolved D. This CDR3 is 14 amino acids long. V was cut by 0 bases and J by 4 bases, with 10 bases left in between. The V gene's germline CDR1 is SQVTM and CDR2 ANQGSEA. CDR3 sequence reads: CSVEDPRLYNEQFF. CDR3 nucleotides: TGCAGCGTTGAAGATCCCAGGCTATACAATGAGCAGTTCTTC.

This chain links TRBV2 with TRBJ1-2; tentatively, D is TRBD1 (6 bases). Deletions cut 4 bases from V and 11 bases from J, with 17 bases between. This CDR3 comprises 13 residues. Germline V gene lookup returns CDR1 SNHLY and CDR2 FYNNEI. This CDR3 reads CASSVQGTGGYTF. As DNA, the CDR3 is TGTGCCAGCAGTGTACAGGGTACCGGAGGTTACACCTTC.

The V gene is TRBV28, the J gene TRBJ2-3; the D gene is possibly TRBD2 (6 bases). The V end lost 3 bases, the J end lost 3 bases, and 16 bases lay between the germline ends. This CDR3 contains 16 residues. Germline V gene lookup returns CDR1 MDHEN and CDR2 SYDVKM. CDR3: CASSLGGAGLTDTQYF. CDR3 nucleotides: TGTGCCAGCAGTTTGGGCGGGGCAGGGCTAACAGATACGCAGTATTTT.

The gene calls are TRBV5-8 and TRBJ2-1; TRBD2 agrees at 8 bases. V lost 2 bases, J lost 1 base, and 5 bases stayed unmatched. The CDR3 is 16 residues long. Germline loops: CDR1 SGHTS, CDR2 YDEGEE. This chain's CDR3 is CASSFPGTSSYNEQFF. In nucleotides, the CDR3 is TGTGCCAGCAGCTTCCCCGGGACTAGTTCCTACAATGAGCAGTTCTTC.

The chain joins TRBV29-1 to TRBJ1-2, with D unclear. Trimming took off 1 base at V and 8 bases at J, with 14 bases between the two ends. Germline CDR1 reads SQVTM; CDR2 reads ANQGSEA. This CDR3 is built from 13 residues. This CDR3 is CSVEGTVRFGYTF. In DNA form, the CDR3 reads TGCAGCGTTGAAGGCACAGTTCGATTCGGCTACACCTTC.